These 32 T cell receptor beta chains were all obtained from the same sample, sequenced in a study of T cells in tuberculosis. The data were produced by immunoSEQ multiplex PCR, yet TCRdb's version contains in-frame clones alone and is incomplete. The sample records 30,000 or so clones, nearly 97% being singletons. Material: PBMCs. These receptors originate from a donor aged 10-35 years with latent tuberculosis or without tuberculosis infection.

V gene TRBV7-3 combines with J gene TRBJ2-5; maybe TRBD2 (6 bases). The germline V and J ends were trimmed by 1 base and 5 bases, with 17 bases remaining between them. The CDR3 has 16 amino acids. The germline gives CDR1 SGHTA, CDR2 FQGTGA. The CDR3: CASSLNPPGGGETQYF. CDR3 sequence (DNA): TGTGCCAGCAGCTTAAATCCCCCCGGGGGTGGGGAGACCCAGTACTTC.

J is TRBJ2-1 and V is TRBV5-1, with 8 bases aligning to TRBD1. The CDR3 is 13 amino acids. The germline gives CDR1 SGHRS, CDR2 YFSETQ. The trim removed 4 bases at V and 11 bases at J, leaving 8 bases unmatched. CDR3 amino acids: CASSPGQGEKQFF. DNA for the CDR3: TGCGCCAGCAGCCCAGGACAGGGAGAAAAGCAGTTCTTC.

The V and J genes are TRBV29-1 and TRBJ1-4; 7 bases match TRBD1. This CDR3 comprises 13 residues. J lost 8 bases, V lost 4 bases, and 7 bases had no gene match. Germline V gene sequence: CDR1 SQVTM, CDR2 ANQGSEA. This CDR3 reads CSVAGTAGEKLFF. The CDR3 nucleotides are TGCAGCGTTGCTGGGACAGCAGGGGAAAAACTGTTTTTT.

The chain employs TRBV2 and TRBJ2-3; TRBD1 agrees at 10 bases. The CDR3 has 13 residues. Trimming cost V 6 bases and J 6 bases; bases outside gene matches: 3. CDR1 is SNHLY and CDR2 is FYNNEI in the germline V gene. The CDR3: CASSGQGVDTQYF. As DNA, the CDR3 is TGTGCCAGCAGCGGACAGGGGGTGGATACGCAGTATTTT.

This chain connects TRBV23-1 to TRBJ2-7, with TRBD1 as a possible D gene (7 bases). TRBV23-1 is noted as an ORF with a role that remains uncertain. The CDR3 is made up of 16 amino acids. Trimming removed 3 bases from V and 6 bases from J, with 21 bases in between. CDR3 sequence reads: CASSQFGTARGSEQYF. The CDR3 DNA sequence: TGCGCCAGCAGTCAGTTCGGGACAGCCCGGGGGAGCGAGCAGTACTTC.

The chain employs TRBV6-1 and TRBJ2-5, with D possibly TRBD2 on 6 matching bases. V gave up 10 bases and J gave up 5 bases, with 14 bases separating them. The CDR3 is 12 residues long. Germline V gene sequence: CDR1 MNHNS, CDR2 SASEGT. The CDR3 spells CATGRLAETQYF. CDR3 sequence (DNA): TGTGCCACCGGGAGACTGGCGGAGACCCAGTACTTC.

CDR3 in DNA: TGCGCCAGCAGCTTGGGAGTTCAGCCCCAGCATTTT. Encoded protein: CASSLGVQPQHF. The chain combines TRBV5-1 with TRBJ1-5; D gene unclear. Trimming cost V 0 bases and J 6 bases, with 4 bases left between them. CDR1 is SGHRS and CDR2 is YFSETQ in the germline V gene. CDR3 size: 12 residues. Full variable domain (rest looked up from reference TRBV5-1 and TRBJ1-5): KAGVTQTPRYLIKTRGQQVTLSCSPISGHRSVSWYQQTPGQGLQFLFEYFSETQRNKGNFPGRFSGRQFSNSRSEMNVSTLELGDSALYLCASSLGVQPQHFGDGTRLSIL.

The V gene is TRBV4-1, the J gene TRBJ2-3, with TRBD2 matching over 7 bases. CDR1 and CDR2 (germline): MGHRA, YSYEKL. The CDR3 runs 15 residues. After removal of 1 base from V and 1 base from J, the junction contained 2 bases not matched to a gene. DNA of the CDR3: TGCGCCAGCAGCCAAGGGGAGGGCCGCACAGATACGCAGTATTTT. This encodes CASSQGEGRTDTQYF.

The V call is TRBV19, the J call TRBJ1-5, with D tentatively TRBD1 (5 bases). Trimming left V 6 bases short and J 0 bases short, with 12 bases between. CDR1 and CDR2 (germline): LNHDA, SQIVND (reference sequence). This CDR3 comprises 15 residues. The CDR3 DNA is TGTGCCAGTAGATGGGGCGGTTATAGCAATCAGCCCCAGCATTTT. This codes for CASRWGGYSNQPQHF.

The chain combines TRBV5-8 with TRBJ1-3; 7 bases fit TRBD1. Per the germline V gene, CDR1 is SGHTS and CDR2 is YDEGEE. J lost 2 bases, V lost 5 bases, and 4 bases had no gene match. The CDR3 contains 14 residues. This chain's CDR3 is CASRDRKAGNTIYF. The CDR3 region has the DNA TGTGCCAGCAGGGACAGGAAAGCTGGAAACACCATATATTTT.

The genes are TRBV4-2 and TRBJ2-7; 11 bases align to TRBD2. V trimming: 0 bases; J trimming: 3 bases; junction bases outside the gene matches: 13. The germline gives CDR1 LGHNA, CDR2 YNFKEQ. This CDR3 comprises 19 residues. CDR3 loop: CASSQDPVSGRAGRYEQYF. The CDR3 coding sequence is TGTGCCAGCAGCCAAGATCCGGTTAGCGGGAGGGCGGGTCGCTACGAGCAGTACTTC.

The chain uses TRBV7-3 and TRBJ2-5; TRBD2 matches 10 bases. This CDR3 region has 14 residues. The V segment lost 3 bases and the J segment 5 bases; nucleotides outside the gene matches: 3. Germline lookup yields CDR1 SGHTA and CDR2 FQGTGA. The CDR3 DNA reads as TGTGCCAGCAGCTTGAGTAGCGGGGGGGAGACCCAGTACTTC. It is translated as CASSLSSGGETQYF. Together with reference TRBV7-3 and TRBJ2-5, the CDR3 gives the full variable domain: GAGVSQTPSNKVTEKGKYVELRCDPISGHTALYWYRQSLGQGPEFLIYFQGTGAADDSGLPNDRFFAVRPEGSVSTLKIQRTERGDSAVYLCASSLSSGGETQYFGPGTRLLVL.

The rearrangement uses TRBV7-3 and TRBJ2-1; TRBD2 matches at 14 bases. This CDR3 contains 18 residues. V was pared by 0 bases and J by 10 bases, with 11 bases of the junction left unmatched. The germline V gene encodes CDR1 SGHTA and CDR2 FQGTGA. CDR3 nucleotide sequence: TGTGCCAGCAGCTTAACCAAGGCCGGGACTAGCGGGAGCGGAGAGCAGTTCTTC. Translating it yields CASSLTKAGTSGSGEQFF.

The CDR3 DNA reads TGTGCCAGCAGTGGGGCAAGGGAGCAGTACTTC. Translated: CASSGAREQYF. The chain recombines TRBV25-1 with TRBJ2-7; D uncertain. Germline V gene lookup returns CDR1 MGHDK and CDR2 SYGVNS. V shed 4 bases and J shed 7 bases, with 8 bases lying between them. This CDR3 comprises 11 residues.

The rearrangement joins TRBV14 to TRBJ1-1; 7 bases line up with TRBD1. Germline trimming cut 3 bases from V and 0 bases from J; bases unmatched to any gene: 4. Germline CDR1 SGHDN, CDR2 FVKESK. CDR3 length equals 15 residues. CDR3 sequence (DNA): TGTGCCAGCAGCCACGGTGGGACAGTGAACACTGAAGCTTTCTTT. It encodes CASSHGGTVNTEAFF.

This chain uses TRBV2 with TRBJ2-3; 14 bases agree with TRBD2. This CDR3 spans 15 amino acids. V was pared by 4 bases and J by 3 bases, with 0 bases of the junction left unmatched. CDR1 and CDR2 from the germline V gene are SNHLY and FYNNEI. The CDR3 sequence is CASSGTSGGTDTQYF. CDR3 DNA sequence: TGTGCCAGCAGTGGGACTAGCGGGGGGACAGATACGCAGTATTTT. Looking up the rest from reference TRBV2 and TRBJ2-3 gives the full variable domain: EPEVTQTPSHQVTQMGQEVILRCVPISNHLYFYWYRQILGQKVEFLVSFYNNEISEKSEIFDDQFSVERPDGSNFTLKIRSTKLEDSAMYFCASSGTSGGTDTQYFGPGTRLTVL.

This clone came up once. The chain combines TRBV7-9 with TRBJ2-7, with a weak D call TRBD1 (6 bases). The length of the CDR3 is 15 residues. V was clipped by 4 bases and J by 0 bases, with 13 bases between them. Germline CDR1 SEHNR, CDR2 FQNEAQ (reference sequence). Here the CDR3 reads CASSSRTASSYEQYF. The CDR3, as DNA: TGTGCCAGCAGCTCTCGGACAGCCAGCTCCTACGAGCAGTACTTC.

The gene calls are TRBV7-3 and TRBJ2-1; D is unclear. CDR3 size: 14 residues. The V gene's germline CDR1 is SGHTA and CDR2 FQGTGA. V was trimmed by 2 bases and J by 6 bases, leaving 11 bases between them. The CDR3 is CASSLLVSSNEQFF. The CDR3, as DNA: TGTGCCAGCAGCTTATTGGTCAGTTCCAATGAGCAGTTCTTC.

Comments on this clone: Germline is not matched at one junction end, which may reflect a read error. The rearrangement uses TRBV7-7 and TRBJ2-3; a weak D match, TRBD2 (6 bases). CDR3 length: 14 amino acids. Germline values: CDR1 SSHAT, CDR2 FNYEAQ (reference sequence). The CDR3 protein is CASSRLGTLDTQYF. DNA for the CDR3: TGTGCTAGCAGCCGATTAGGGACTTTAGATACGCAGTATTTT.

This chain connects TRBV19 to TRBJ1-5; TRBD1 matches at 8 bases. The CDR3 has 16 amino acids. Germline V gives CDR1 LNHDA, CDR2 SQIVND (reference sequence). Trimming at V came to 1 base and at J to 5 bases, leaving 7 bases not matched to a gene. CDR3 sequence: CASSIVKGTGHQPQHF. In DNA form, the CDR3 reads TGTGCCAGTAGTATAGTTAAAGGGACAGGTCATCAGCCCCAGCATTTT.

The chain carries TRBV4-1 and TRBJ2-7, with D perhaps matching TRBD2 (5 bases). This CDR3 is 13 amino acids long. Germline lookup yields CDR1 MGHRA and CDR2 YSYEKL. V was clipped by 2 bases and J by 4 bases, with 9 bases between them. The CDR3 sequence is CASSQSPGYEQYF. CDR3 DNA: TGCGCCAGCAGCCAATCACCGGGGTACGAGCAGTACTTC.

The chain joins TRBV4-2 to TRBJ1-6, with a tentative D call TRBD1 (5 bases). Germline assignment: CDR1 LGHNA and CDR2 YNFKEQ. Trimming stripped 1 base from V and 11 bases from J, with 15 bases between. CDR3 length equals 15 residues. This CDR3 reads CASSQAGDLGTPLHF. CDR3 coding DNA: TGTGCCAGCAGCCAAGCGGGGGACCTAGGGACACCCCTCCACTTT.

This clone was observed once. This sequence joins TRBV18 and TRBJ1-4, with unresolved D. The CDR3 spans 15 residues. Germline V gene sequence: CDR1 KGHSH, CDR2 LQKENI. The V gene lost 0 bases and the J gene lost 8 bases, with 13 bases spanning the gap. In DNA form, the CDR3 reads TGTGCCAGCTCACCACCGATGGCCCAGCGAGAAAAACTGTTTTTT. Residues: CASSPPMAQREKLFF.

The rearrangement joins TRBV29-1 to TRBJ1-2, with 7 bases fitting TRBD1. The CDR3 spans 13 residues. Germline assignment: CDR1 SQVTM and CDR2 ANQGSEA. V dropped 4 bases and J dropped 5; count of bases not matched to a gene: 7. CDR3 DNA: TGCAGCGTTGGCACAGGGGCGAAATATGGCTACACCTTC. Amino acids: CSVGTGAKYGYTF.

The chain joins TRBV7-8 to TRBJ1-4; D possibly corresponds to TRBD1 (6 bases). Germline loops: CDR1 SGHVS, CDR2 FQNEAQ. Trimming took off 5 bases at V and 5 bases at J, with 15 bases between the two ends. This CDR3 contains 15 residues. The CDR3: CASSANRASNEKLFF. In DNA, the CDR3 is TGTGCCAGCAGCGCGAACAGGGCTTCGAATGAAAAACTGTTTTTT.

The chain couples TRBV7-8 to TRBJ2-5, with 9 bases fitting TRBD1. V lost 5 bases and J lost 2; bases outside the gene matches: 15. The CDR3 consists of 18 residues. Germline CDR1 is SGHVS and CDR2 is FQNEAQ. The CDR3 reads CASSLDRGAPFFQETQYF. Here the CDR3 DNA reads TGTGCCAGCAGCCTGGACAGGGGCGCCCCTTTTTTTCAAGAGACCCAGTACTTC.

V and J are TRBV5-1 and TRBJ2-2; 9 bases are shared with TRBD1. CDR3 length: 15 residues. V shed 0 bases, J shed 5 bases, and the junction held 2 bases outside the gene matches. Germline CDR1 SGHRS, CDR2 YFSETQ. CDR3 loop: CASSLDRGRTGELFF. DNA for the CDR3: TGCGCCAGCAGCTTGGACAGGGGGCGAACCGGGGAGCTGTTTTTT.

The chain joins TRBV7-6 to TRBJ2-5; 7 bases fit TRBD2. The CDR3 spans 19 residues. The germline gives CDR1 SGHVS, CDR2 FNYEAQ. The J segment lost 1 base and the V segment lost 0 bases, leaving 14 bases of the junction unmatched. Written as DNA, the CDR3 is TGTGCCAGCAGCTTAGCGCGGGCTAGCGGTATAATACTCCAAGAGACCCAGTACTTC. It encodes CASSLARASGIILQETQYF.

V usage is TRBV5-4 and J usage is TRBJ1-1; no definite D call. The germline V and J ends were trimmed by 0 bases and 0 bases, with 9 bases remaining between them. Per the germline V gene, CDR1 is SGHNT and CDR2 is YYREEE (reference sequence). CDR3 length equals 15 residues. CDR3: CASSLEMAMNTEAFF. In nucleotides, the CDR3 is TGTGCCAGCAGCTTGGAGATGGCCATGAACACTGAAGCTTTCTTT.

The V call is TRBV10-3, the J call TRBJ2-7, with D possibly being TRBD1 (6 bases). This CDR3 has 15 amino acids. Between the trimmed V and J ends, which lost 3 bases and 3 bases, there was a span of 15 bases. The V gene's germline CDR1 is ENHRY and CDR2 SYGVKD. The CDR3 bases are TGTGCCATCAGTGACCCCGCAGGGGTAAACTACGAGCAGTACTTC. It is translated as CAISDPAGVNYEQYF.

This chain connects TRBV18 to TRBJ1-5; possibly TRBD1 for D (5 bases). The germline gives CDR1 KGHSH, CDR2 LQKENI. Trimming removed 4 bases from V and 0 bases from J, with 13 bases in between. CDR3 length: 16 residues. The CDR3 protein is CASSRGTLNSNQPQHF. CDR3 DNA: TGTGCCAGCTCACGCGGGACCCTCAATAGCAATCAGCCCCAGCATTTT.

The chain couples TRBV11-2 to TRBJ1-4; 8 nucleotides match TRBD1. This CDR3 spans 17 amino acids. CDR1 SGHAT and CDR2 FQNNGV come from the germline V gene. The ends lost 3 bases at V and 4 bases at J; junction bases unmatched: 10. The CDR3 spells CASSFLAWGQDNEKLFF. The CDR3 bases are TGTGCCAGCAGCTTTCTTGCGTGGGGACAGGATAATGAAAAACTGTTTTTT. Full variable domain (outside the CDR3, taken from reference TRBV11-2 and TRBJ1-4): EAGVAQSPRYKIIEKRQSVAFWCNPISGHATLYWYQQILGQGPKLLIQFQNNGVVDDSQLPKDRFSAERLKGVDSTLKIQPAKLEDSAVYLCASSFLAWGQDNEKLFFGSGTQLSVL.